The 25 T cell receptor beta chains presented below share a single source sample, sequenced in a study of response to subunit inactivated influenza vaccine. A single record per CDR3 protein comes from TCRdb applying MiXCR to the RT-PCR reads. Among 500,000 or so distinct CDR3 sequences listed, about 15% were seen once. Source: CD4+ T cells sorted from PBMCs, taken less than 25 months after vaccination. The origin of the receptors is a man in his fifties or sixties who received an inactivated influenza vaccine.

The chain couples TRBV7-3 to TRBJ2-3; D is unclear. V was shortened by 8 bases and J by 4 bases, with 13 bases between the two germline ends. Germline loops: CDR1 SGHTA, CDR2 FQGTGA. The CDR3 has 13 amino acids. The CDR3 DNA is TGTGCCAGCTGCCTCATCGTGGCAGATACGCAGTATTTT. Its translation is CASCLIVADTQYF.

In its sample, this clonotype was seen a few times. The chain carries TRBV12-3 or TRBV12-4 and TRBJ1-2; weak D call: TRBD1 (6 bases). V lost 2 bases and J lost 4, with 8 bases in between. CDR3 length: 13 amino acids. The CDR3 is CASSLKGGYGYTF. The CDR3 DNA follows: TGTGCCAGCAGTTTAAAGGGGGGCTATGGCTACACCTTC.

The rearrangement links TRBV6-2 or TRBV6-3 to TRBJ1-5; possible D gene TRBD1, 5 bases. Trimming pared 2 bases from V and 5 bases from J, leaving 7 bases between. Per the germline V gene, CDR1 is MNHEY and CDR2 is SVGEGT. The CDR3 runs 13 residues. CDR3 loop: CASSYRGHQPQHF. The CDR3 region has the DNA TGTGCCAGCAGTTACAGGGGCCATCAGCCCCAGCATTTT.

This clonotype was detected a few times. The chain couples TRBV19 to TRBJ2-1, with D tentatively TRBD2 (5 bases). The CDR3 sequence is 15 residues long. Germline CDR1 reads LNHDA; CDR2 reads SQIVND (reference sequence). Trimming cost V 6 bases and J 0 bases, with 12 bases left between them. The CDR3, as DNA: TGTGCCAGTAGACCTAGCACCCGCTCCTACAATGAGCAGTTCTTC. The encoded protein is CASRPSTRSYNEQFF.

This clonotype has only a few counts. The chain recombines TRBV5-6 with TRBJ2-7; a weak D match, TRBD2 (6 bases). The CDR3 runs to 16 residues. Germline CDR1 and CDR2: SGHDT and YYEEEE. The germline V and J ends were trimmed by 2 bases and 6 bases, with 21 bases remaining between them. The CDR3, as DNA: TGTGCCAGCAGCTTCGCCGGGACTTTCAGTGACGCCGAGCAGTACTTC. Protein: CASSFAGTFSDAEQYF.

The chain has TRBV20-1 and TRBJ2-7; unclear D gene. Germline V gene sequence: CDR1 DFQATT, CDR2 SNEGSKA (reference sequence). The CDR3 extends over 12 amino acids. V shed 0 bases and J shed 3 bases, with 6 bases lying between them. The CDR3 loop reads CSARDPNYEQYF. CDR3 nucleotide sequence: TGCAGTGCTAGAGATCCCAACTACGAGCAGTACTTC.

Only a few counts were recorded for this clonotype. The genes are TRBV6-5 and TRBJ1-2; the D is unclear. Trimming removed 1 base from V and 5 bases from J, with 14 bases in between. The CDR3 spans 15 residues. Germline V lookup: CDR1 MNHEY, CDR2 SVGAGI. CDR3 sequence: CASSYYQERQYGYTF. In DNA form, the CDR3 reads TGTGCCAGCAGTTACTACCAGGAGAGACAATATGGCTACACCTTC.

This clonotype was seen a handful of times. The chain recombines TRBV19 with TRBJ2-1; D may match TRBD1 or TRBD2 (5 bases each). V lost 7 bases to trimming and J lost 5 bases, with 18 bases between them. The CDR3 is 15 residues long. Per germline, CDR1 LNHDA and CDR2 SQIVND (reference sequence). The CDR3 DNA reads TGTGCCAGTAAGATCGGGGAGCGGACAAACAATGAGCAGTTCTTC. It translates to CASKIGERTNNEQFF. Using reference TRBV19 and TRBJ2-1 for the parts outside the CDR3, the full variable domain is DGGITQSPKYLFRKEGQNVTLSCEQNLNHDAMYWYRQDPGQGLRLIYYSQIVNDFQKGDIAEGYSVSREKKESFPLTVTSAQKNPTAFYLCASKIGERTNNEQFFGPGTRLTVL.

This rearrangement joins TRBV11-2 to TRBJ2-1; 9 nucleotides line up with TRBD1. The V gene end was trimmed by 3 bases and the J gene end by 7 bases; junction bases not matched to a gene: 7. The CDR3 is 15 amino acids. Germline CDR1 and CDR2: SGHAT and FQNNGV. The CDR3 DNA is TGTGCCAGCAGCTTGCGGGACAGGGTAGGGAATGAGCAGTTCTTC. It specifies CASSLRDRVGNEQFF.

The chain couples TRBV7-6 to TRBJ2-2, with D possibly being TRBD1 (6 bases). V lost 1 base and J lost 6, with 9 bases in between. The CDR3 covers 14 residues. Germline V lookup: CDR1 SGHVS, CDR2 FNYEAQ. CDR3 bases: TGTGCCAGCAGCTTAGAGGGGGAACCCGGGGAGCTGTTTTTT. This encodes CASSLEGEPGELFF. Filled out from reference TRBV7-6 and TRBJ2-2, the complete variable domain reads GAGVSQSPRYKVTKRGQDVALRCDPISGHVSLYWYRQALGQGPEFLTYFNYEAQQDKSGLPNDRFSAERPEGSISTLTIQRTEQRDSAMYRCASSLEGEPGELFFGEGSRLTVL.

V is TRBV5-1 and J is TRBJ1-1; D is perhaps TRBD1 (6 bases). The CDR3 contains 14 residues. Germline-derived CDR1 and CDR2 are SGHRS and YFSETQ. Trimming shortened V by 0 bases and J by 5 bases, and 11 bases separated the two germline ends. The CDR3: CASSLGDGTTEAFF. CDR3 in DNA: TGCGCCAGCAGCTTGGGTGACGGGACAACTGAAGCTTTCTTT.

This clonotype was counted between two and nine times. This chain connects TRBV12-3 or TRBV12-4 to TRBJ2-4; a weak D match, TRBD2 (5 bases). V lost 6 bases and J lost 0, with 21 bases in between. This CDR3 has 18 amino acids. This CDR3 reads CASSRTMRGPLAKNIQYF. DNA for the CDR3: TGTGCCAGCAGCCGAACCATGCGCGGGCCACTAGCCAAAAACATTCAGTACTTC.

This clonotype was counted a single time. Germline is not matched at one junction end, which may reflect a read error. V and J are TRBV12-3 or TRBV12-4 and TRBJ2-2; D not resolved. The CDR3 totals 11 residues. The CDR3 region is CAGRLTGELFF. CDR3 bases: TGTGCCGGCAGGTTAACCGGGGAGCTGTTTTTT.

This clonotype was counted only a few times. The V and J genes are TRBV4-1 and TRBJ2-7, with a possible D match to TRBD2 (7 bases). Trimming took 0 bases from V and 2 from J, leaving 14 bases between them. Germline V gives CDR1 MGHRA, CDR2 YSYEKL. This CDR3 comprises 16 residues. The CDR3 region is CASSQERGGATYEQYF. The DNA of the CDR3 is TGCGCCAGCAGCCAAGAACGAGGGGGGGCGACCTACGAGCAGTACTTC.

This clonotype was observed a handful of times. The CDR3 loop reads CASSPGAAASDTQYF. In nucleotides, the CDR3 is TGTGCCAGCTCACCTGGCGCAGCTGCGTCAGATACGCAGTATTTT. The V and J genes are TRBV18 and TRBJ2-3; D is ambiguous. Germline assignment: CDR1 KGHSH and CDR2 LQKENI. The CDR3 runs to 15 residues. Trimming cost V 3 bases and J 4 bases, with 14 bases left between them.

Many counts were recorded for this clonotype. This chain connects TRBV28 to TRBJ2-7, with unresolved D. This CDR3 spans 13 amino acids. Deletions cut 4 bases from V and 0 bases from J, with 7 bases between. CDR1 MDHEN and CDR2 SYDVKM come from the germline V gene. CDR3 in amino acids: CASSSPLSYEQYF. CDR3 in DNA: TGTGCCAGCAGTTCCCCTCTCTCCTACGAGCAGTACTTC.

The chain carries TRBV7-8 and TRBJ2-3, with TRBD2 as a possible D gene (5 bases). The germline V and J ends were trimmed by 2 bases and 5 bases, with 14 bases remaining between them. This CDR3 spans 15 amino acids. Germline V CDR1 and CDR2: SGHVS, FQNEAQ. The CDR3 here is CASSLRVGGGDTQYF. In DNA, the CDR3 is TGTGCCAGCAGCTTACGAGTAGGAGGCGGAGATACGCAGTATTTT.

V usage is TRBV3-1 and J usage is TRBJ2-5, with D hard to call. Germline loops: CDR1 LGHDT, CDR2 YNNKEL (reference sequence). This CDR3 has 14 amino acids. Trimming shortened V by 2 bases and J by 5 bases, and 12 bases separated the two germline ends. CDR3 sequence reads: CASSQPAYEETQYF. In DNA, the CDR3 is TGTGCCAGCAGCCAACCGGCCTATGAGGAGACCCAGTACTTC.

The gene calls are TRBV2 and TRBJ2-1, with 9 bases matching TRBD2. J lost 8 bases, V lost 7 bases, and 12 bases had no gene match. The CDR3 covers 15 residues. Germline CDR1 SNHLY, CDR2 FYNNEI. CDR3 residues: CASTEWLAGRDEQFF. CDR3 nucleotide sequence: TGTGCCAGCACCGAATGGCTAGCGGGAAGGGATGAGCAGTTCTTC.

The V and J genes are TRBV28 and TRBJ1-6; TRBD1 might be the D (5 bases). Germline V gene sequence: CDR1 MDHEN, CDR2 SYDVKM. The CDR3 covers 15 residues. Trimming left V 5 bases short and J 0 bases short, with 8 bases between. CDR3 loop: CASSRGDSYNSPLHF. The CDR3 DNA sequence: TGTGCCAGCAGTAGAGGGGACTCCTATAATTCACCCCTCCACTTT.

This chain links TRBV29-1 with TRBJ1-4; D is uncertain. Germline loops: CDR1 SQVTM, CDR2 ANQGSEA. V shed 4 bases and J shed 4 bases, with 7 bases lying between them. CDR3 length equals 12 residues. CDR3 nucleotide sequence: TGCAGCGTTGTCGGGAGTAATGAAAAACTGTTTTTT. The encoded protein is CSVVGSNEKLFF.

The J gene is TRBJ1-3, the V gene TRBV4-2, with D perhaps TRBD1 (6 bases). V was cut by 4 bases and J by 0 bases, with 19 bases left in between. Germline CDR1 reads LGHNA; CDR2 reads YNFKEQ. CDR3 length: 18 residues. The CDR3 here is CASSLTSPGQYSGNTIYF. In DNA form, the CDR3 reads TGTGCCAGCAGCCTCACTTCCCCCGGACAGTACTCTGGAAACACCATATATTTT.

This rearrangement joins TRBV6-1 to TRBJ2-7; 11 bases agree with TRBD1. The CDR3 runs 13 residues. CDR1 is MNHNS, CDR2 SASEGT, per germline. V was pared by 10 bases and J by 6 bases, with 8 bases of the junction left unmatched. This CDR3 is CATLRDRGFEQYF. CDR3 DNA sequence: TGTGCCACTCTTAGGGACAGGGGGTTCGAGCAGTACTTC.

Many counts were recorded for this clonotype. This rearrangement joins TRBV28 to TRBJ1-2, with TRBD1 matching 7 bases. This CDR3 region has 15 residues. V gave up 4 bases and J gave up 8 bases; unmatched junction bases: 13. The germline V gene has CDR1 MDHEN and CDR2 SYDVKM. In DNA form, the CDR3 reads TGTGCCAGCAGTTCTATCCGACAGGGAGGATTGGGCTACACCTTC. The encoded protein is CASSSIRQGGLGYTF.

The chain links TRBV20-1 to TRBJ1-1, with D unclear. Germline V CDR1 and CDR2: DFQATT, SNEGSKA (reference sequence). V lost 5 bases to trimming and J lost 1 base, with 11 bases between them. This CDR3 contains 13 residues. The CDR3 nucleotides are TGCAGTGCTCCCGACCGAAAGAACACTGAAGCTTTCTTT. It yields the protein CSAPDRKNTEAFF.